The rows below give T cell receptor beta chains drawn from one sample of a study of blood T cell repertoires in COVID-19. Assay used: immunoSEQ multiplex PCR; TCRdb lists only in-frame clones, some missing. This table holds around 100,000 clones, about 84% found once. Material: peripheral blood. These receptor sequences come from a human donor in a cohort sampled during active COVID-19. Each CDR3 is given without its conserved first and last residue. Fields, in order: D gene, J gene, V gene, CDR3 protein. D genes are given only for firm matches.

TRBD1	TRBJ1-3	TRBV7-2	ASSPGQGNTIY
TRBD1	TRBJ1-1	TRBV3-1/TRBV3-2	ASSHLPGQGLNTEAF
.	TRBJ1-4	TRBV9	ASSVDRGGSNEKLF
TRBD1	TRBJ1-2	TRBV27	ASSTGTGEFFYGYT
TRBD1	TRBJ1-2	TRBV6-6	ASTDRGTYGYT
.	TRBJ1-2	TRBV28	ASSSLGGAYGYT
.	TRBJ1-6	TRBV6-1	ASSEFGGDNSPLH
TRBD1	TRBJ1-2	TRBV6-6	ASRTLQGAGGYT
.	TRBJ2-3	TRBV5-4	ASSSERITDTQY
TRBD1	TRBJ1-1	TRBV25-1	ASSEPRTGNEAF
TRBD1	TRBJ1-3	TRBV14	ASSHVPGQGANTIY
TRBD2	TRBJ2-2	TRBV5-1	ASSLAGGNTGELF
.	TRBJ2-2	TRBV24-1	ATSDSGHGNTGELF
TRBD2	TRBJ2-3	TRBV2	ASSEGGSGADTQY
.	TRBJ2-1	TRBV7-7	ASSPTRSANEQF
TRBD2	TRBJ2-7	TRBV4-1	ASSLQLAGAYEQY
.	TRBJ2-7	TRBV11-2	ASSLDLAVYEQY
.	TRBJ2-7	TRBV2	ASSAGGGFYEQY
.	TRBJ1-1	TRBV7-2	ASSLTQGSTEAF
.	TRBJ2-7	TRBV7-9	ASSLVWAEQY
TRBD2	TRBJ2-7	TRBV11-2	ASSLNSGTTYEQY
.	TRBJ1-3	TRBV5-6	ASSPRRQSGNTIY
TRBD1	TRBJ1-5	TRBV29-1	SVAGTDNQPQH
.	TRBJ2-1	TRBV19	ASSLRDLVSYNEQF
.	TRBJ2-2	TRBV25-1	ASKGAGRTGELF
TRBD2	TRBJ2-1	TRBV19	ASSTQAGGSYNEQF
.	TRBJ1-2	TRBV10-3	AISEPSGSAQYGYT
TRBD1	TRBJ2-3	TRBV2	ASRAGQGGTDTQY
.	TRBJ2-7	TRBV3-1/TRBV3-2	ASSLSYQGTSYEQY
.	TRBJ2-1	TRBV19	ASSAKGLLQSSYNEQF
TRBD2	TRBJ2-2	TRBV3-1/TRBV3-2	ASSQVIGLAGSTGELF